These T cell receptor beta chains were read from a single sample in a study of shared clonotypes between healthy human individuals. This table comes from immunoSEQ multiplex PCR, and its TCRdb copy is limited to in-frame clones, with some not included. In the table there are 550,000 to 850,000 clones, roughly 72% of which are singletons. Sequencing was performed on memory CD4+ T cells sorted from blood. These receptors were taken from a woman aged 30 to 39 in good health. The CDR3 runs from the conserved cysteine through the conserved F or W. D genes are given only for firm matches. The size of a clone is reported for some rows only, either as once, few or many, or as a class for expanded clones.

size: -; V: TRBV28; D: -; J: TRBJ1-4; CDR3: CASSGDGGLINEKLFF; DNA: TGTGCCAGCAGTGGGGACGGGGGGCTCATTAATGAAAAACTGTTTTTT
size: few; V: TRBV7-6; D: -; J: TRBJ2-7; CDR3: CASSSLYEQYF; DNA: TGTGCCAGCAGCTCCCTTTACGAGCAGTACTTC
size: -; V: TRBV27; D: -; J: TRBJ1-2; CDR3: CASSPRTAFNYGYTF; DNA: TGTGCCAGCAGCCCCCGGACAGCTTTTAACTATGGCTACACCTTC
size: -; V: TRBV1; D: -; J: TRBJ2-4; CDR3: CTSSQDLRTSGKAKNIQYF; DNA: TGCACCAGCAGCCAAGATCTCCGGACTAGCGGGAAAGCCAAAAACATTCAGTACTTC
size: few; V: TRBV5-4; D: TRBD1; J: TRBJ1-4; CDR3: CASSNSQGAEGEKLFF; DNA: TGTGCCAGCAGTAACTCGCAGGGGGCGGAGGGAGAAAAACTGTTTTTT
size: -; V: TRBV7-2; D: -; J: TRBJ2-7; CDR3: CASSLVNEQYF; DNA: TGTGCCAGCAGCTTAGTTAACGAGCAGTACTTC
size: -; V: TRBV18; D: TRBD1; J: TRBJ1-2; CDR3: CASSPTGGVLDGYTF; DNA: TGTGCCAGCTCGCCTACAGGGGGCGTATTGGATGGCTACACCTTC
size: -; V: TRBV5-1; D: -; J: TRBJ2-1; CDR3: CASSVGGSSYNEQFF; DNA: TGCGCCAGCAGCGTAGGGGGTAGCTCCTACAATGAGCAGTTCTTC
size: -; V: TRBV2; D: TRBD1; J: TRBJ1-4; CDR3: CASSGQGATNEKLFF; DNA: TGTGCCAGCAGTGGACAGGGCGCAACTAATGAAAAACTGTTTTTT
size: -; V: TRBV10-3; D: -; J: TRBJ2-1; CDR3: CAISEPLKAEQFF; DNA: TGTGCCATCAGTGAGCCCCTTAAAGCGGAGCAGTTCTTC
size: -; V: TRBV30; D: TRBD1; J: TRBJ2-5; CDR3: CAWSRQGSGTQYF; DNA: TGTGCCTGGAGCAGACAGGGTTCGGGGACCCAGTACTTC
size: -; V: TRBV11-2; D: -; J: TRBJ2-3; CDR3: CASSENRPSTDTQYF; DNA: TGTGCCAGCAGCGAAAACAGGCCTAGCACAGATACGCAGTATTTT
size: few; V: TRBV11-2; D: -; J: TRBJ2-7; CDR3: CASSLSAGSSYEQYF; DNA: TGTGCCAGCAGCTTATCAGCAGGGAGCTCCTACGAGCAGTACTTC
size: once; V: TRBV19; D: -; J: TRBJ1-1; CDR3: CATRSQLNTEAFF; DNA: TGTGCCACCCGAAGTCAGTTGAACACTGAAGCTTTCTTT
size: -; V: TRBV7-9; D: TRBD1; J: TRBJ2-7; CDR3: CASSLGGQGVSEQYF; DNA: TGTGCCAGCAGCTTAGGCGGGCAGGGGGTTAGCGAGCAGTACTTC
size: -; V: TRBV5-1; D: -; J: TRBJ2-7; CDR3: CASSPPTYEQYF; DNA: TGCGCCAGCAGCCCACCAACCTACGAGCAGTACTTC
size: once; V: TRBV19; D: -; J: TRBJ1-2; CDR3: CASSIGSQHNNYGYTF; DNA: TGTGCCAGTAGTATCGGCAGCCAACATAACAACTATGGCTACACCTTC
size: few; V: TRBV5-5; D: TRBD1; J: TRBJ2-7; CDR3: CASSGTGQHSYEQYF; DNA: TGTGCCAGCAGCGGCACGGGACAGCACTCCTACGAGCAGTACTTC
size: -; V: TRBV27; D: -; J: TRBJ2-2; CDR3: CASSLTFFSGELFF; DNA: TGTGCCAGCAGTTTGACATTCTTTTCCGGGGAGCTGTTTTTT
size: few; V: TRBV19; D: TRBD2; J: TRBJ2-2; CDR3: CASSMTVGTSRAGELFF; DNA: TGTGCCAGTAGTATGACAGTAGGGACTAGCCGGGCCGGGGAGCTGTTTTTT
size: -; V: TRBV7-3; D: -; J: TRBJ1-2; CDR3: CASSLAAKGGYTF; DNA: TGTGCCAGCAGCCTAGCAGCAAAGGGTGGCTACACCTTC
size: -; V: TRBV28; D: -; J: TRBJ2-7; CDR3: CASRTGAASSHYEQYF; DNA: TGTGCCAGCCGCACCGGGGCAGCCAGTTCCCACTACGAGCAGTACTTC
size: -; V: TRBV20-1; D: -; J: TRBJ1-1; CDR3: CSARRDMEAFF; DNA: TGCAGTGCTAGAAGGGACATGGAAGCTTTCTTT
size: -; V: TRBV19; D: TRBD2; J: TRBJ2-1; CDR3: CASSSSGTQRNEQFF; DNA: TGTGCCAGTAGTTCTAGCGGGACTCAAAGAAATGAGCAGTTCTTC
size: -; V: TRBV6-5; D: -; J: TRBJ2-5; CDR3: CASSYQPQAETQYF; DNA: TGTGCCAGCAGTTACCAACCACAGGCCGAGACCCAGTACTTC
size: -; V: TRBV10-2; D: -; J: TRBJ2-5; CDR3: CASSDLQSQETQYF; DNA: TGCGCCAGCAGTGATTTGCAGTCCCAAGAGACCCAGTACTTC
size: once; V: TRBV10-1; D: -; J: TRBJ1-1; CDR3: CAGTPQGVIHDSVTEAFF; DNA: TGCGCCGGAACCCCCCAGGGTGTAATCCATGATTCGGTCACTGAAGCTTTCTTT
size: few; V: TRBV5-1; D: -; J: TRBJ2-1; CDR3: CASSLGDRKNEQFF; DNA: TGCGCCAGCAGCTTGGGGGATAGAAAGAATGAGCAGTTCTTC
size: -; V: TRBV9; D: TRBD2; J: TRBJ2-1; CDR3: CASSFLSGNSYNEQFF; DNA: TGTGCCAGCAGCTTTTTAAGCGGGAACTCCTACAATGAGCAGTTCTTC
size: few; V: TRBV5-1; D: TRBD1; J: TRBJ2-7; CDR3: CASSLGTGLGEQYF; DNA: TGCGCCAGCAGCTTGGGGACAGGTCTCGGGGAGCAGTACTTC
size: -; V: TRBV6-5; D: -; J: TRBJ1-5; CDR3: CASSVSQNWPQHF; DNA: TGTGCCAGCAGTGTCTCCCAAAATTGGCCCCAGCATTTT
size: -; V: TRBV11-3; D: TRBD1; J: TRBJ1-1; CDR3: CASSLFTGGNTEAFF; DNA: TGTGCCAGCAGCCTCTTTACAGGGGGGAACACTGAAGCTTTCTTT
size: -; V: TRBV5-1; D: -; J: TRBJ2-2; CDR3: CASSLDEPGRNTGELFF; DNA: TGCGCCAGCAGCTTGGACGAACCGGGCCGGAACACCGGGGAGCTGTTTTTT
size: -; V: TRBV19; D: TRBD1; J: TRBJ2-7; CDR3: CASSFRDRFYEQYF; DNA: TGTGCCAGTAGTTTCCGGGACAGATTTTACGAGCAGTACTTC
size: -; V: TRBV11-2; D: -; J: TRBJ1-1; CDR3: CASSQTGGAEAFF; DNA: TGTGCCAGCAGCCAAACGGGGGGTGCGGAAGCTTTCTTT
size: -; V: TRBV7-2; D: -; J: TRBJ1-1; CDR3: CASSFKAGAYTEAFF; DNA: TGTGCCAGCAGCTTTAAGGCGGGGGCGTACACTGAAGCTTTCTTT
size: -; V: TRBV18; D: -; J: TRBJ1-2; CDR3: CASSPVGRTNGYTF; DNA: TGTGCCAGCTCACCAGTGGGACGTACCAATGGCTACACCTTC
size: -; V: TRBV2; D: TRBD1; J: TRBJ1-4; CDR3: CASRIQGTTNEKLFF; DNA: TGTGCCAGCAGGATACAGGGGACAACTAATGAAAAACTGTTTTTT
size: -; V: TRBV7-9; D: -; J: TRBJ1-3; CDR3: CASSSDSPGNTIYF; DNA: TGTGCCAGCAGTTCCGACTCACCTGGAAACACCATATATTTT
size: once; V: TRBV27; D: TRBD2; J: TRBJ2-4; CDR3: CASSLSLRGGGNIQYF; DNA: TGTGCCAGCAGTTTATCTCTTCGGGGCGGGGGAAACATTCAGTACTTC
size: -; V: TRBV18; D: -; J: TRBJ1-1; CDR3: CASSLSSNRPNTEAFF; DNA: TGTGCCAGCTCACTGTCTTCGAATCGGCCGAACACTGAAGCTTTCTTT
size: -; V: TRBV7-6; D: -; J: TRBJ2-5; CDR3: CASSGQTGTSRETQYF; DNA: TGTGCCAGCAGCGGGCAGACCGGGACGTCCAGAGAGACCCAGTACTTC
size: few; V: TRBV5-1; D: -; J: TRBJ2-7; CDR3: CASRSTGIPYEQYF; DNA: TGCGCCAGCAGGTCCACAGGGATCCCCTACGAGCAGTACTTC
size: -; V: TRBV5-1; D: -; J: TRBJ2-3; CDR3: CASSLGGRSTDTQYF; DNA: TGCGCCAGCAGCTTGGGGGGACGCAGCACAGATACGCAGTATTTT
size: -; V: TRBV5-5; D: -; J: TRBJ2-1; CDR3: CASSLATGEVGEQFF; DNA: TGTGCCAGCAGCTTGGCAACGGGAGAGGTCGGTGAGCAGTTCTTC
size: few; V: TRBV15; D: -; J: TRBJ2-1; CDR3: CATSRLNNEQFF; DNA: TGTGCCACCAGCAGACTAAACAATGAGCAGTTCTTC
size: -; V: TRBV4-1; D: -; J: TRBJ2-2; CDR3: CASSQVDMGFTGELFF; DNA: TGCGCCAGCAGCCAAGTCGATATGGGGTTCACCGGGGAGCTGTTTTTT
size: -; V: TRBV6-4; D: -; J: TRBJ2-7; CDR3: CASSDGPSDTYEQYF; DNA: TGTGCCAGCAGTGACGGCCCTAGTGATACCTACGAGCAGTACTTC
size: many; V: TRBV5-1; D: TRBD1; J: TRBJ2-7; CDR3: CASSFQQGASYEQYF; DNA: TGCGCCAGCAGCTTTCAGCAGGGGGCTTCATACGAGCAGTACTTC
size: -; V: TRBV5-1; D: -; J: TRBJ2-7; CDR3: CASSWVADSSYEQYF; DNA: TGCGCCAGCAGTTGGGTAGCGGATAGCTCCTACGAGCAGTACTTC
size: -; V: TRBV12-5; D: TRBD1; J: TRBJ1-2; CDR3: CASGLASGGANYGYTF; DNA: TGTGCTAGTGGTTTGGCCTCAGGGGGGGCAAACTATGGCTACACCTTC